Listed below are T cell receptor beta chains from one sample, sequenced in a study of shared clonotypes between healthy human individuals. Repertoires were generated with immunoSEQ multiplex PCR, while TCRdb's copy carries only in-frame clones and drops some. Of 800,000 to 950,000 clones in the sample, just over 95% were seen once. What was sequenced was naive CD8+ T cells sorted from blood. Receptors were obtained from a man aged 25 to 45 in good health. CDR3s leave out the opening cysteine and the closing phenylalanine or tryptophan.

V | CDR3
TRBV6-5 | ASTKTANYGYT
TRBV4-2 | ASSQGGRAIDEQF
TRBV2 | ASSEALRVGELF
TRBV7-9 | ASSSSGRAGGSNEQF
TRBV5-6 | ASSLSEREPYNEQF
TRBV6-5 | ASSSDRGSYGYT
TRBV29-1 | SAEGLAGVPYNEQF
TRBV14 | ASSHPGYPGRGPPDEQF
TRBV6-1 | ASSEIGGSSYNEQF
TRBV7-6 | ASSLDSGKQETQY
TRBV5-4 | ASSPGLAGAGELF
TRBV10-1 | ASSEVGGSSYNEQF
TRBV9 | ASSVAGTSWYTGELF
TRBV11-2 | ASTRDSYEQY
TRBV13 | ASSSTSSARNEQF
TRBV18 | ASSPLTTGGALDGYT
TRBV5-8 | ASSPLAGPYEQY
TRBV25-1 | ASSEAGTASSGANVLT
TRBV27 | ASTKGLAGVGEQY
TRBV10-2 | ASSDRGTPREQY
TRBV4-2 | ASSQDLAVSYEQY
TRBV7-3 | ASSLSPGETQY
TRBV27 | ASSEGVSSYNEQF
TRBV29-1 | SVLWFSGKYNEQF
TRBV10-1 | ASGSGEVHEQY
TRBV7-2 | ASSFSGSSYEQY
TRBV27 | ASSLQGNQPQH
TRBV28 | ASSYSDGSYEQY
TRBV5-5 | ASSSGQNNEKLF
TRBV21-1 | ASRVGRGPGLAGGRTGELF
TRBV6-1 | ASSESPGLFSPLDQPQH
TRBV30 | AWSELGPGTPQGHTEAF
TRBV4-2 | ASSQDRTTSGSVEQF
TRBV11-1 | ASSRGWGLETQY
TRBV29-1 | SVEEGSGNTIY
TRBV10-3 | AISESGVGLDTQY
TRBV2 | ATHTEGGYQETQY
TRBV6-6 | ASSPVSGTIEDTQY
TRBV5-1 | ASSHGLAGLSSTDTQY
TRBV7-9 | ASSSPGTVTYNEQF
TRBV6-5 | ASRGLSNTEAF
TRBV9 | ASSRFDLGADTQY
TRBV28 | ASSPGQSYEQY
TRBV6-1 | ASLPGTGIQPQH
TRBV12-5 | ASGGTIARQF
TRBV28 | ASSFNYEQY
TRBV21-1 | ASNPPVSGQIQSSGNTIY
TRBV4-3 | ASSQVVGLAPSTDTQY
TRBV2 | ASRDGATRREQY
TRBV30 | AWGPFAGTGKY
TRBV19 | ASSIDLFSGRQPQH
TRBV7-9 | ASSPKTGAHTYEQY
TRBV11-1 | ASSLDAFQETQY
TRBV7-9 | ASSPTDREGFEKLF
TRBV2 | TTGQPSSGNTIY
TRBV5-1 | ASSLAGSTYNEQF
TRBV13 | ASSLSQGEQF
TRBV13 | ASSSRLENPYEQF